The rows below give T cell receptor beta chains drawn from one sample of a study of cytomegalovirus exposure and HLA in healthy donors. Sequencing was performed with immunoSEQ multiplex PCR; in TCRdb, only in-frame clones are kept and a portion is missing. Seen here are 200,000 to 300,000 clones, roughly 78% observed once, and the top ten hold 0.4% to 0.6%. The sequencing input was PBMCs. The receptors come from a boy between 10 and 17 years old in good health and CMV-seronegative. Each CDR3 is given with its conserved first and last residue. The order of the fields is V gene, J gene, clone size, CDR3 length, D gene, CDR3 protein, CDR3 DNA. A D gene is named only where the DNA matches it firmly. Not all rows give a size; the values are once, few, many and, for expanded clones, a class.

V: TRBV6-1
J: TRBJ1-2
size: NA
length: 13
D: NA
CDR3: CASSLTGRDGYTF
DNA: TGTGCCAGCAGCTTAACCGGGAGGGATGGCTACACCTTC

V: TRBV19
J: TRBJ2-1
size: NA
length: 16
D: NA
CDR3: CASSIGASFSYNEQFF
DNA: TGTGCCAGTAGTATTGGGGCTTCCTTCTCCTACAATGAGCAGTTCTTC

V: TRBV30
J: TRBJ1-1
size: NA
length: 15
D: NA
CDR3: CAWSVGGAFDTEAFF
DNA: TGTGCCTGGAGTGTAGGGGGGGCGTTTGACACTGAAGCTTTCTTT

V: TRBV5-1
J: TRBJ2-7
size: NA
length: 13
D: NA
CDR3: CASSSGQSYEQYF
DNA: TGCGCCAGCAGCTCAGGACAGTCTTACGAGCAGTACTTC

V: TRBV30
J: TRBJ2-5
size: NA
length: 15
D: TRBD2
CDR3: CAWSTSGGRGETQYF
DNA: TGTGCCTGGAGTACTAGCGGGGGGAGAGGAGAGACCCAGTACTTC

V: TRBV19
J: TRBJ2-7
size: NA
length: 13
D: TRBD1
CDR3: CASRDRGTHEQYF
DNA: TGTGCCAGTAGGGACAGGGGTACCCACGAGCAGTACTTC

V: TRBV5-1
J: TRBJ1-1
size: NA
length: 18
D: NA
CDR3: CASSFSRLRQAKNTEAFF
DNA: TGCGCCAGCAGCTTCTCCAGACTGAGACAGGCGAAGAACACTGAAGCTTTCTTT

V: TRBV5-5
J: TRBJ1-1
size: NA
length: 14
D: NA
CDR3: CASSLVPGYTEAFF
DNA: TGTGCCAGCAGCCTGGTCCCAGGGTACACTGAAGCTTTCTTT

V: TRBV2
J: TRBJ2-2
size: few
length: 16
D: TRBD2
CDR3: CASSRLAGGEGGELFF
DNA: TGTGCCAGCAGCCGACTAGCGGGAGGGGAAGGCGGGGAGCTGTTTTTT

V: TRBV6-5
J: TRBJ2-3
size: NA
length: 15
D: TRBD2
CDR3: CASSRRGGSADTQYF
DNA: TGTGCCAGCAGTCGGCGGGGGGGCTCGGCAGATACGCAGTATTTT

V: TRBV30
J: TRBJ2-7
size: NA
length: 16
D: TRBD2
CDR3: CAWSRSGGAGRDEQYF
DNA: TGTGCCTGGAGCAGATCGGGGGGGGCCGGTCGCGACGAGCAGTACTTC

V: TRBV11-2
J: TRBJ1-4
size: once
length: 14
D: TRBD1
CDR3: CASTGQGRREKLFF
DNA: TGTGCCAGCACCGGACAGGGAAGGCGAGAAAAACTGTTTTTT

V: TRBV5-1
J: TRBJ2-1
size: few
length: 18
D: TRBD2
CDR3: CASSFTPRTSGISGEQFF
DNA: TGCGCCAGCAGCTTTACTCCCCGGACTAGCGGGATTAGCGGTGAGCAGTTCTTC

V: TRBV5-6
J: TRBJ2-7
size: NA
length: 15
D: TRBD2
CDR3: CASSPGLALSYEQYF
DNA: TGTGCCAGCAGCCCGGGACTAGCGCTCTCCTACGAGCAGTACTTC

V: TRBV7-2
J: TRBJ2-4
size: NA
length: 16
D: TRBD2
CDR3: CASSRTSGRAKNIQYF
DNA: TGTGCCAGCAGCCGGACTAGCGGGAGAGCCAAAAACATTCAGTACTTC

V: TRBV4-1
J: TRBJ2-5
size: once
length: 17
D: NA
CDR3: CASSQDPRQGGYETQYF
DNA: TGCGCCAGCAGCCAAGACCCCAGGCAGGGGGGATATGAGACCCAGTACTTC

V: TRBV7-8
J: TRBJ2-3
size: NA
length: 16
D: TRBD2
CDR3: CASGTSGRALTDTQYF
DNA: TGTGCCAGCGGGACTAGCGGGAGGGCCTTGACAGATACGCAGTATTTT

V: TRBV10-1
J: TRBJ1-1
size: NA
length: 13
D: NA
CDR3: CASTAGRGTEAFF
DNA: TGCGCCAGCACCGCAGGGCGGGGAACTGAAGCTTTCTTT

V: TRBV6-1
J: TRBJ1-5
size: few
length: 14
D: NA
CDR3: CASSVVKWGPPQHF
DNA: TGTGCCAGCAGTGTAGTAAAGTGGGGGCCTCCCCAGCATTTT

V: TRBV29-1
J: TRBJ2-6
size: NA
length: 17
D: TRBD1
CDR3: CSVLIRDRGSGANVLTF
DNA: TGCAGCGTCCTCATCCGGGACAGGGGCTCTGGGGCCAACGTCCTGACTTTC

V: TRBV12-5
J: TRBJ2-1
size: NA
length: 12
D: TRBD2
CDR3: CASAGLGEGQFF
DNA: TGTGCTAGTGCCGGACTAGGGGAGGGGCAGTTCTTC

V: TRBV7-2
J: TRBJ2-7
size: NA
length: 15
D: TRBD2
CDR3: CASSRTSGRTYEQYF
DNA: TGTGCCAGTAGCCGAACTAGCGGGAGGACCTACGAGCAGTACTTC

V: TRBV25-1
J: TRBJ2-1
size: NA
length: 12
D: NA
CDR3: CASSVVDGEQFF
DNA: TGTGCCAGCAGTGTTGTCGACGGGGAGCAGTTCTTC

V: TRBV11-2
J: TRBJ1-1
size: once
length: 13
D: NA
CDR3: CASSSPRKGKAFF
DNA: TGTGCCAGCAGCTCACCAAGAAAGGGGAAAGCTTTCTTT

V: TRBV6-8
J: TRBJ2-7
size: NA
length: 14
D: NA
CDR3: CASITGTGGYEQYF
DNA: TGTGCCAGCATCACCGGGACTGGGGGCTACGAGCAGTACTTC

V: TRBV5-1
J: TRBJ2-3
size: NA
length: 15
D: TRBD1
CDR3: CASSLEDRGTDTQYF
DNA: TGCGCCAGCAGCTTGGAGGACAGGGGAACAGATACGCAGTATTTT

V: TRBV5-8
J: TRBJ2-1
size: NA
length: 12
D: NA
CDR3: CASSFSSSQQFF
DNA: TGTGCCAGCAGTTTCTCCTCTAGTCAGCAGTTCTTC

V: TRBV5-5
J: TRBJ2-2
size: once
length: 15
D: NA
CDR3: CASSRYRLSTGELFF
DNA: TGTGCCAGCAGCCGGTATCGACTGAGCACCGGGGAGCTGTTTTTT

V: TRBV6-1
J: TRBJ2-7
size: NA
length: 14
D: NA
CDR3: CASSSWGRGYEQYF
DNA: TGTGCCAGCAGCTCGTGGGGACGGGGGTACGAGCAGTACTTC

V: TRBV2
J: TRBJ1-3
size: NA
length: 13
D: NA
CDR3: CASRDRNGNTIYF
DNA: TGTGCCAGCAGAGACAGAAATGGAAACACCATATATTTT

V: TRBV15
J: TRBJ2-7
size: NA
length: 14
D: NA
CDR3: CATSRGGQGLASHF
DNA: TGTGCCACCAGCAGAGGTGGTCAGGGACTGGCTTCCCACTTC

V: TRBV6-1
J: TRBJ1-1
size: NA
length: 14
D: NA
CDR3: CASPPEGGIREAFF
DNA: TGTGCCAGCCCTCCCGAAGGGGGAATTAGAGAAGCTTTCTTT

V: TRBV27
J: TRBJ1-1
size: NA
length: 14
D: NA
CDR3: CASSPIVGLPEAFF
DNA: TGTGCCAGCAGTCCGATCGTGGGGCTACCTGAAGCTTTCTTT

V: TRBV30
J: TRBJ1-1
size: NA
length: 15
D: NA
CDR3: CAWTPGEIMNTEAFF
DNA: TGTGCCTGGACCCCAGGGGAAATAATGAACACTGAAGCTTTCTTT

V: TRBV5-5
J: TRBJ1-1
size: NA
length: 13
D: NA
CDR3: CASSFQMNTEAFF
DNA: TGTGCCAGCAGCTTCCAGATGAACACTGAAGCTTTCTTT

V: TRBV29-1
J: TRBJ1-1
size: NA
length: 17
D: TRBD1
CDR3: CSVPDLGRGPLNTEAFF
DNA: TGCAGCGTTCCGGATCTGGGCAGGGGGCCCCTGAACACTGAAGCTTTCTTT

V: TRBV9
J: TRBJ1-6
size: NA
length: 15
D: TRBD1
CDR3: CASSVGDRYNSPLHF
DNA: TGTGCCAGCAGCGTAGGGGACAGATATAATTCACCCCTCCACTTT

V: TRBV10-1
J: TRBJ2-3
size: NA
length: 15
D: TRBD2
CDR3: CASSDGRGDTDTQYF
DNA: TGCGCCAGCAGTGACGGCCGGGGGGACACAGATACGCAGTATTTT

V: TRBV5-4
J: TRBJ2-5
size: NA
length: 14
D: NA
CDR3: CASSLISSRETQYF
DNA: TGTGCCAGCAGCCTCATTTCAAGCCGAGAGACCCAGTACTTC

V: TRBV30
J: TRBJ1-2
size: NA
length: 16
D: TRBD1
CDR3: CAWSVSGTGRTYGYTF
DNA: TGTGCCTGGAGTGTATCCGGGACAGGGCGAACTTATGGCTACACCTTC